This T cell receptor (beta chain) stems from a study of CD8+CD57+ T cells in acquired aplastic anemia. Study-level findings and limits: Patients and controls shared approximately 30 CD8+ CDR3 sequences.

Comments on this clonotype: The target antigen is unknown.

TCR beta VDJ and CDR3 were profiled, and genomic DNA was the template. MiXCR was run by TCRdb on the reads, yielding one entry per CDR3 protein. The sample gives some 44,000 distinct CDR3 sequences, roughly two thirds of which show up once; less than 25% is in the top ten. The CDR3 contains 16 residues. CDR1 is DFQATT and CDR2 is SNEGSKA in the germline V gene (reference sequence). The ends were cut back, 0 bases at V and 10 bases at J, with 19 bases in the middle. This sequence originates from a human donor in good health, serving as a control. Source material: sorted CD4+, CD8+, or CD8+CD57+ T cells (not recorded which) from PBMCs. The V and J genes are TRBV20-1 and TRBJ1-6; D might be TRBD1 (5 bases). This CDR3 reads CSARDAGVLGGSPLHF. As DNA, the CDR3 is TGCAGTGCTAGAGATGCCGGGGTCTTGGGGGGATCACCCCTCCACTTT.